This T cell receptor (beta chain) was obtained from a study of PD-L1 blockade in urothelial cancer. In the study overall: The researchers analyzed blood 3 weeks (second dose) and 6 weeks after treatment start. The median number of T cells present in blood samples was fewer than 150,000. Points from the study as a whole: At 3 weeks on treatment, tumor-associated clones expanded more with durable benefit.

Repertoires were generated with immunoSEQ multiplex PCR, while TCRdb's copy carries only in-frame clones and drops some. The sample contains around 100,000 clones, around 90% of which appear only once. This clone was observed a few times. Its antigen is as yet unknown. CDR3 length equals 16 residues. With 0 bases removed from V and 6 bases from J, the gap between germline ends came to 15 bases. Looked up from germline, CDR1 is SGHRS and CDR2 is YFSETQ. Stated time point: peripheral blood 6 weeks after treatment start. This receptor was taken from a man aged 55 to 70 with urothelial cancer. V gene TRBV5-1 combines with J gene TRBJ2-2; possibly TRBD2 for D (6 bases). The source was PBMCs, collected around atezolizumab (anti-PD-L1) treatment. CDR3 sequence reads: CASSLAVGSHPGELFF. As DNA, the CDR3 is TGCGCCAGCAGCTTGGCGGTCGGGAGTCATCCCGGGGAGCTGTTTTTT.